This T cell receptor (beta chain) was profiled in a study of blood T cell repertoires in COVID-19. Study summary: Sites in the United States, Italy and Spain provided acute and convalescent COVID-19 samples. From T cells, B-cell-depleted T cells, or PBMCs came the material, which was cDNA or gDNA.

This clone was counted once. The length of the CDR3 is 17 residues. Under the authors' procedure: The assay estimated nucleated cells by amplifying reference gene primers. Measured with immunoSEQ multiplex PCR; TCRdb has only the in-frame clones, and not every one. The V and J calls and clone size are taken from that table; D and trimming were inferred from the DNA. The profile covers approximately 100,000 clones, with approximately 84% appearing a single time and 6.3% taken by the ten largest. The clonotype comes from a man between 60 and 75 years old with acute or convalescent COVID-19. The sequencing sample was made of peripheral blood. This sequence joins TRBV21-1 and TRBJ1-5; the DNA was not used to check the table's D call, TRBD1. TRBV21-1 corresponds to a pseudogene. The CDR3 sequence is CASSGKTGENSNQPQHF. CDR3 bases: TGTGCCAGCAGCGGAAAGACAGGGGAAAATAGCAATCAGCCCCAGCATTTT.